This T cell receptor beta chain was captured in a study of PD-1 blockade in classical Hodgkin lymphoma. Measured with immunoSEQ multiplex PCR; TCRdb has only the in-frame clones, and not every one. This table holds 90,000 or so clones, roughly 78% found once. On this clone itself: The antigen remains unidentified.

V was shortened by 8 bases and J by 9 bases, with 11 bases between the two germline ends. The germline CDR1 and CDR2 sequences are MGHDK and SYGVNS. This CDR3 is 11 amino acids long. Regarding the study as a whole: Baseline diversity in complete responders resembled that of newly diagnosed patients.

The time point is: cycle 4 day 1 (C4D1), after six to seven weeks of nivolumab. Exposure to brentuximab vedotin varied, and each patient had relapsed following autologous stem cell transplantation. The specimen was peripheral blood mononuclear cells (PBMCs), collected before the fourth cycle of nivolumab. J is TRBJ1-5 and V is TRBV25-1, with D perhaps TRBD1 (5 bases). This sequence originates from a human donor with classical Hodgkin lymphoma. The CDR3 loop reads CASRGGGPQHF. As DNA, the CDR3 is TGTGCCAGCCGCGGGGGGGGGCCCCAGCATTTT.